Shown below are 3 T cell receptor beta chains from a single sample sequenced in a study of PD-1 blockade in classical Hodgkin lymphoma. The data were produced by immunoSEQ multiplex PCR, yet TCRdb's version contains in-frame clones alone and is incomplete. The sample comprises tens of thousands of clones, around 94% of which are singletons, and 4.5% to 6.5% rests with the top ten. As to time point: newly diagnosed, previously untreated cHL patient sample. Sequenced: peripheral blood mononuclear cells (PBMCs). The source is a human donor with classical Hodgkin lymphoma.

This clone was seen more than once but under ten times. The chain has TRBV7-9 and TRBJ2-2; maybe TRBD1 (6 bases). This CDR3 has 15 residues. Between the trimmed V and J ends, which lost 7 bases and 7 bases, there was a span of 19 bases. Germline CDR1 is SEHNR and CDR2 is FQNEAQ (reference sequence). Here the CDR3 reads CASITGPHRDGELFF. The CDR3 nucleotides read TGTGCCAGCATTACCGGGCCCCACAGGGACGGGGAGCTGTTTTTT.

The V call is TRBV6-1, the J call TRBJ2-3; D perhaps matches TRBD2 (6 bases). V gave up 0 bases and J gave up 3 bases, with 19 bases separating them. Germline CDR1 and CDR2: MNHNS and SASEGT. The length of the CDR3 is 18 residues. The CDR3 here is CASSEAFSGELWTDTQYF. The CDR3, as DNA: TGTGCCAGCAGTGAAGCTTTCTCGGGGGAGTTGTGGACAGATACGCAGTATTTT.

The CDR3 spells CASSDSAGPYNEQFF. The CDR3, as DNA: TGTGCCAGCAGTGACTCAGCGGGGCCATACAATGAGCAGTTCTTC. This chain links TRBV6-4 with TRBJ2-1; 7 bases are a match to TRBD2. Germline CDR1 is MRHNA and CDR2 is SNTAGT. CDR3 size: 15 residues. V was clipped by 0 bases and J by 4 bases; unmatched bases: 3.